This is a list of T cell receptor beta chains from one sample in a study of CD8+ T cells in alopecia areata. Profiled with immunoSEQ multiplex PCR; TCRdb holds only in-frame clones, not every one. The sample records 150,000 to 200,000 clones, roughly three fifths being singletons. Material: CD8+ T cells sorted from blood, obtained at week 24, from a patient treated with tofacitinib. These receptors were obtained from a human donor with alopecia areata. Each CDR3 is given with its conserved first and last residue. D genes are given only for firm matches. Only part of the rows carry a size: once, few, many, or a class if the clone is expanded.

TRBJ2-1,.,.,TRBV7-2,TGTGCCAGCAGCTTAGTGTACGAGCAGTTCTTC,CASSLVYEQFF
TRBJ2-1,TRBD2,.,TRBV29-1,TGCAGCGTTGAAGAGGAGACTAGCCGTCTGTTCTTC,CSVEEETSRLFF
TRBJ2-7,.,few,TRBV7-9,TGTGCCAGCACCCACGCTGCCCAGACAGGCTCCTACGAGCAGTACTTC,CASTHAAQTGSYEQYF
TRBJ1-1,.,.,TRBV7-8,TGTGCCAGCAGCTTAGAGGGACTTCCTGACACTGAAGCTTTCTTT,CASSLEGLPDTEAFF
TRBJ1-6,.,.,TRBV25-1,TGTGCCAGCAGTGAAAGTTTTGGCAATTCACCCCTCCACTTT,CASSESFGNSPLHF
TRBJ2-1,.,few,TRBV7-2,TGTGCCAGCAGCCCTATCGGCCGCCCTGAGCAGTTCTTC,CASSPIGRPEQFF
TRBJ2-1,.,.,TRBV5-1,TGCGCCAGCAGCTTGGGACGGAATGAGCAGTTCTTC,CASSLGRNEQFF
TRBJ2-1,.,.,TRBV29-1,TGCAGCGTAGATGAGCAGTTCTTC,CSVDEQFF
TRBJ2-2,.,.,TRBV6-1,TGTGCCAGCCGCCTTTTTACAGGGAGTAGAGAGCTGTTTTTT,CASRLFTGSRELFF
TRBJ2-1,.,.,TRBV19,TGTGCCAGTAGTATCGGGACGGCAGCCTACAATGAGCAGTTCTTC,CASSIGTAAYNEQFF
TRBJ2-7,TRBD2,.,TRBV7-9,TGTGCCAGCCGGGAGGAGGGTCCATACGAGCAGTACTTC,CASREEGPYEQYF
TRBJ1-1,.,.,TRBV25-1,TGTGCCAGCAGTGAAGCTCGGACAGTGAACACTGAAGCTTTCTTT,CASSEARTVNTEAFF
TRBJ2-2,.,few,TRBV2,TGTGCCACCGGGACACCGAACACCGGGGAGCTGTTTTTT,CATGTPNTGELFF
TRBJ2-7,.,.,TRBV7-8,TGTGCCAGCAGCCAAGAGGGGCCGGGGGCCTCCTACGAGCAGTACTTC,CASSQEGPGASYEQYF
TRBJ2-1,TRBD1,once,TRBV6-5,TGTGCCAGCAGTTCGGACAGGGGGTACGGTGAGCAGTTCTTC,CASSSDRGYGEQFF
TRBJ1-6,.,.,TRBV5-1,TGCGCCAGCAGCCAACCGGGACCGGATAATTCACCCCTCCACTTT,CASSQPGPDNSPLHF
TRBJ2-5,.,.,TRBV5-1,TGCGCCAGCAGCCACAAGGTGGGAGAAGAGACCCAGTACTTC,CASSHKVGEETQYF
TRBJ1-5,.,.,TRBV30,TGTGCCTGGAGTGTATCCCAATATAGCAATCAGCCCCAGCATTTT,CAWSVSQYSNQPQHF
TRBJ1-2,.,.,TRBV6-1,TGTGCCAGCGGAGAAAGAGGGACGTCAGACACCTTC,CASGERGTSDTF
TRBJ2-5,.,.,TRBV7-8,TGTGCCAGCAGCTCCGGACAGTCGAAAGAGACCCAGTACTTC,CASSSGQSKETQYF
TRBJ2-7,.,.,TRBV15,TGTGCCACCAGCAGAGATAGGGGCAGGGCCTACGAGCAGTACTTC,CATSRDRGRAYEQYF
TRBJ2-6,.,.,TRBV9,TGTGCCAGCAGCGTACACAGGGAAGGCTCTGGGGCCAACGTCCTGACTTTC,CASSVHREGSGANVLTF
TRBJ2-5,.,few,TRBV5-1,TGCGCCACCCAGGGGTCCGGAGAGACCCAGTACTTC,CATQGSGETQYF
TRBJ1-1,.,.,TRBV23-1,TGCGCCAGCCCCCTGGGGGGGAGCACTGAAGCTTTCTTT,CASPLGGSTEAFF
TRBJ2-5,.,.,TRBV15,TGTGCCACCAGCAGAGATTATCGGACACCTCAAGAGACCCAGTACTTC,CATSRDYRTPQETQYF
TRBJ1-2,.,.,TRBV27,TGTGCCAGCGGACAGCTCAACTATGGCTACACCTTC,CASGQLNYGYTF
TRBJ2-3,.,.,TRBV11-2,TGTGCCAGCAGCGTCCTGGGCCGCACAGATACGCAGTATTTT,CASSVLGRTDTQYF
TRBJ2-3,.,.,TRBV7-9,TGTGCCAGCAGCTGGAGACGGGGCACAGATACGCAGTATTTT,CASSWRRGTDTQYF
TRBJ1-6,TRBD1,.,TRBV2,TGTGCCAGCAGTGACACAGGGGCTAATTCACCCCTCCACTTT,CASSDTGANSPLHF
TRBJ1-1,.,few,TRBV13,TGTGCCAGCAGCTTAGGGATATCTAAGGGTTGGGGAGAAGCTTTCTTT,CASSLGISKGWGEAFF
TRBJ2-7,.,.,TRBV7-9,TGTGCCAGCAGCTCGTCCAGGACAGCCACCTACGAGCAGTACTTC,CASSSSRTATYEQYF
TRBJ2-5,.,few,TRBV5-1,TGCGCCAGCAGCTACGGGGAGACCCAGTACTTC,CASSYGETQYF
TRBJ2-2,.,few,TRBV9,TGTGCCAGCAGCGCACGGGCCGGTCAGTATTTGAGGGAGCTGTTTTTT,CASSARAGQYLRELFF
TRBJ2-5,TRBD2,.,TRBV5-6,TGTGCCAGCAGCGGGGGACTAGCGGGGCAAGAGACCCAGTACTTC,CASSGGLAGQETQYF
TRBJ1-1,.,.,TRBV4-1,TGCGCCAGCAGCCAGGAAATCACTGAAGCTTTCTTT,CASSQEITEAFF
TRBJ1-1,.,.,TRBV5-6,TGTGCCAGCAGCTTGATGGGACTCGAAGCTTTCTTT,CASSLMGLEAFF
TRBJ2-1,TRBD2,few,TRBV6-5,TGTGCCAGCAGACGCGGCGGGGGGGACAATGAGCAGTTCTTC,CASRRGGGDNEQFF
TRBJ2-2,.,.,TRBV19,TGTGCCAGTTTCGACAGAATAAGCGCGAACACCGGGGAGCTGTTTTTT,CASFDRISANTGELFF
TRBJ1-2,.,.,TRBV6-5,TGTGCCAGCAGTTACTCCTGGGGGTTTTGGGGCTACACCTTC,CASSYSWGFWGYTF
TRBJ1-2,.,.,TRBV2,TGTGCCAGCAGATTAAGGGAGGAGACTTTCGGGCCCTATGGCTACACCTTC,CASRLREETFGPYGYTF
TRBJ1-5,.,.,TRBV30,TGTGCCTGGAGTGTAGGCTCGGGCAATCAGCCCCAGCATTTT,CAWSVGSGNQPQHF
TRBJ1-2,.,once,TRBV2,TGTGCCAGCAGTTACGACTCGGACTCCTATGGCTACACCTTC,CASSYDSDSYGYTF
TRBJ2-2,.,.,TRBV2,TGTGCCAGCATCGAGGGAACCGGGGAGCTGTTTTTT,CASIEGTGELFF
TRBJ2-7,.,.,TRBV5-1,TGCGCCAGCAGCCAGGGGATTGGAAACGAGCAGTACTTC,CASSQGIGNEQYF
TRBJ2-7,TRBD2,.,TRBV10-3,TGTGCCATCAGTGGTGGGACTAGCGGGGACTACGAGCAGTACTTC,CAISGGTSGDYEQYF
TRBJ2-1,TRBD1,.,TRBV5-6,TGTGCCAGCAGCCCATGGACAGGGGAGGCCTACAATGAGCAGTTCTTC,CASSPWTGEAYNEQFF
TRBJ2-7,.,once,TRBV30,TGTGCCTGGAGTGGAATAGACTACGAGCAGTACTTC,CAWSGIDYEQYF
TRBJ1-3,.,.,TRBV27,TGTGCCAGCAGCGACAGTTTACCTGGAAACACCATATATTTT,CASSDSLPGNTIYF
TRBJ2-2,.,.,TRBV11-2,TGTGCCAGCAGCTTACACGGGAACACCGGGGAGCTGTTTTTT,CASSLHGNTGELFF
TRBJ2-7,TRBD2,.,TRBV18,TGTGCCAGCTTCCCGGGAGGGCGGAACTACGAGCAGTACTTC,CASFPGGRNYEQYF
TRBJ1-5,.,once,TRBV10-2,TGCGCCAGCAGTGACTACAGGGAAGACAGCAATCAGCCCCAGCATTTT,CASSDYREDSNQPQHF
TRBJ2-7,.,.,TRBV12-5,TGTGCTAGTGGCTCGACACTCGAGCGGTACTTC,CASGSTLERYF
TRBJ2-7,.,.,TRBV30,TGTGCCTGGACTGGGGACTCCTACGAGCAGTACTTC,CAWTGDSYEQYF